This T cell receptor beta chain is drawn from a study of beta chain features in type 1 diabetes. The junction had 1 base not matched to a gene; V was cut back by 3 bases and J by 6 bases. The length of the CDR3 is 13 residues. Germline assignment: CDR1 GTSNPN and CDR2 SVGIG (reference sequence). General study results and limits: TCRB CDR3 length was moderately but significantly reduced in all four CD4+ subsets of Type 1 diabetes patients.

This clone has only a few counts. The antigen remains unidentified. The isolated RNA, all of it, was reverse transcribed, so expressed TCRB transcripts were what got sequenced. Assay used: immunoSEQ multiplex PCR; TCRdb lists only in-frame clones, some missing. The profile covers around 120,000 clones, with 15% to 20% appearing a single time and roughly 2.6% taken by the ten largest. Material for sequencing was central memory CD4+ T cells from blood. This chain connects TRBV30 to TRBJ2-2; 10 bases fit TRBD1. The source of this sequence is a man between 18 and 35 years old with type 1 diabetes. CDR3 coding DNA: TGTGCCTGGAGGGGACAGGGGCCCGGGGAGCTGTTTTTT. Its protein product is CAWRGQGPGELFF.